This T cell receptor (beta chain) was recorded in a study of shared clonotypes between healthy human individuals. Study at large: The plates for each donor numbered three CD4 naive, three CD4 memory, two CD8 naive and one CD8 memory. Broader study findings: What naive subsets generally showed was a larger estimated richness than memory subsets showed.

CD45RO-negative, CCR7-selected cells formed the naive CD8 fraction, which excluded terminally differentiated effector memory CD45RA+ cells. Donors were healthy HIV-negative adults without recently reported acute infections or vaccinations. The germline V gene has CDR1 MNHEY and CDR2 SMNVEV (reference sequence). This CDR3 has 15 residues. Trimming removed 0 bases from V and 2 bases from J, with 8 bases in between. Clones were sequenced by immunoSEQ multiplex PCR, and TCRdb holds only the in-frame ones, with some missing. The table records roughly 570,000 clones, 95% to 98% of them present only once. For this clone: Its antigen is undetermined.

The TCR originated in a man aged 30 to 39 in good health. The chain recombines TRBV27 with TRBJ2-1, with no clear D. The sequenced sample consisted of naive CD8+ T cells sorted from blood. CDR3 DNA sequence: TGTGCCAGCAGTTTATCAGGGTTCCCCTACAATGAGCAGTTCTTC. Translation: CASSLSGFPYNEQFF.